The 20 T cell receptor beta chains in this list originate from one sample, sequenced in a study of blood T cell repertoires in COVID-19. Clones were sequenced by immunoSEQ multiplex PCR, and TCRdb holds only the in-frame ones, with some missing. The sample contains about 77,000 clones, more than 70% of which appear only once. Sequenced material: peripheral blood. Source of these receptors: a man between 70 and 80 years old with active or convalescent COVID-19.

V is TRBV5-4 and J is TRBJ2-3; 11 nucleotides match TRBD1. The CDR3 runs to 15 residues. Germline CDR1 SGHNT, CDR2 YYREEE (reference sequence). The V gene end was trimmed by 3 bases and the J gene end by 3 bases; junction bases not matched to a gene: 3. Here the CDR3 reads CASSWDRGSTDTQYF. CDR3 bases: TGTGCCAGCAGCTGGGACAGGGGGTCGACAGATACGCAGTATTTT. Complete variable domain (other parts from reference TRBV5-4 and TRBJ2-3): ETGVTQSPTHLIKTRGQQVTLRCSSQSGHNTVSWYQQALGQGPQFIFQYYREEENGRGNFPPRFSGLQFPNYSSELNVNALELDDSALYLCASSWDRGSTDTQYFGPGTRLTVL.

The chain employs TRBV2 and TRBJ1-5; 10 bases line up with TRBD1. This CDR3 has 15 amino acids. V was pared by 5 bases and J by 6 bases, with 7 bases of the junction left unmatched. Germline V lookup: CDR1 SNHLY, CDR2 FYNNEI. In DNA form, the CDR3 reads TGTGCCAGCAGTTGGGACAGGGGATCGGGTCAGCCCCAGCATTTT. It codes for CASSWDRGSGQPQHF.

This chain links TRBV3-1 (or the pseudogene TRBV3-2) with TRBJ2-1, with 12 bases identical to TRBD2. Trimming at V came to 4 bases and at J to 5 bases, leaving 3 bases not matched to a gene. Germline lookup yields CDR1 LGHDT and CDR2 YNNKEL (reference sequence). CDR3 size: 15 residues. The DNA of the CDR3 is TGTGCCAGCAGCCCTACTAGCGGGGGGAACAATGAGCAGTTCTTC. Protein product: CASSPTSGGNNEQFF.

The rearrangement links TRBV4-1 to TRBJ2-3, with a weak D call TRBD1 (6 bases). The CDR3 runs 19 residues. V shed 4 bases and J shed 0 bases, with 23 bases lying between them. Germline V gives CDR1 MGHRA, CDR2 YSYEKL. This CDR3 is CASSLRDTRNQTSTDTQYF. In DNA, the CDR3 is TGCGCCAGCAGCCTTCGGGACACCAGAAACCAAACGAGCACAGATACGCAGTATTTT.

This clone has just one count. This chain connects TRBV5-4 to TRBJ2-7; 8 bases match TRBD2. The J segment lost 3 bases and the V segment lost 4 bases, leaving 9 bases of the junction unmatched. Germline-derived CDR1 and CDR2 are SGHNT and YYREEE (reference sequence). This CDR3 spans 15 amino acids. Here the CDR3 reads CASSTKVRGDYEQYF. The CDR3 DNA reads TGTGCCAGCAGCACAAAAGTGCGGGGGGACTACGAGCAGTACTTC.

The chain recombines TRBV4-2 with TRBJ1-4; no reliable D call. This CDR3 has 16 residues. Trimming removed 4 bases at V and 3 bases at J, with 15 bases between. CDR1 and CDR2 (germline): LGHNA, YNFKEQ. The chain's CDR3 is CASSRAGSLANEKLFF. CDR3 DNA: TGTGCCAGCAGCCGGGCGGGGAGTTTGGCTAATGAAAAACTGTTTTTT.

In its sample, this clone was seen once. The rearrangement links TRBV3-1 (or the pseudogene TRBV3-2) to TRBJ2-5; unclear D gene. Trimming removed 0 bases from V and 3 bases from J, with 5 bases in between. This CDR3 contains 13 residues. Germline lookup yields CDR1 LGHDT and CDR2 YNNKEL (reference sequence). The CDR3 region has the DNA TGTGCCAGCAGCCAAGAAAACAAAGAGACCCAGTACTTC. Amino acids: CASSQENKETQYF.

The chain uses TRBV12-3 or TRBV12-4 and TRBJ2-1; D is unclear. V lost 0 bases and J 10 bases, leaving 10 bases between the germline ends. This CDR3 has 13 residues. The CDR3 coding sequence is TGTGCCAGCAGTTTAGCGACGAAACAGGAGCAGTTCTTC. Translated, it gives CASSLATKQEQFF.

This clone is a singleton in its sample. V usage is TRBV4-2 and J usage is TRBJ2-3, with D maybe TRBD1 (6 bases). V dropped 2 bases and J dropped 6 bases, with 18 bases sitting between them. The length of the CDR3 is 16 residues. Germline V gives CDR1 LGHNA, CDR2 YNFKEQ. CDR3 residues: CASSQSSGPQGDTQYF. CDR3 DNA sequence: TGTGCCAGCAGCCAAAGTTCCGGGCCGCAGGGGGATACGCAGTATTTT.

This clone was picked up one time. The chain has TRBV6-5 and TRBJ2-3; 7 bases fit TRBD2. Looked up from germline, CDR1 is MNHEY and CDR2 is SVGAGI. After removal of 7 bases from V and 5 bases from J, the junction contained 12 bases not matched to a gene. This CDR3 is built from 15 residues. The CDR3 protein is CASTERGPPGDTQYF. Written as DNA, the CDR3 is TGTGCCAGCACAGAGCGGGGCCCTCCAGGAGATACGCAGTATTTT.

This chain joins TRBV7-9 and TRBJ2-5; D is unresolved. Germline CDR1 is SEHNR and CDR2 is FQNEAQ (reference sequence). The CDR3 covers 12 residues. Trimming cost V 5 bases and J 5 bases, with 9 bases left between them. DNA for the CDR3: TGTGCCAGCAGCGACACTGGGGAGACCCAGTACTTC. Protein: CASSDTGETQYF.

The rearrangement joins TRBV7-2 to TRBJ2-7; perhaps TRBD1 as D (6 bases). The germline V and J ends were trimmed by 5 bases and 7 bases, with 18 bases remaining between them. The CDR3 extends over 14 amino acids. CDR1 and CDR2 (germline): SGHTA, FQGNSA. The CDR3 DNA is TGTGCCAGCAGCGTCGGACAGTCGGGGCGAGAGCAGTACTTC. Encoded protein: CASSVGQSGREQYF.

CDR3 sequence (DNA): TGTGCCAGCAGCTTTTGGACGGCCAAGGGGGAGACCCAGTACTTC. Translation: CASSFWTAKGETQYF. The genes are TRBV5-6 and TRBJ2-5; D perhaps matches TRBD1 (5 bases). Germline assignment: CDR1 SGHDT and CDR2 YYEEEE. CDR3 size: 15 residues. V gave up 2 bases and J gave up 5 bases, with 16 bases separating them.

This clone was found many times. V is TRBV27 and J is TRBJ1-2; TRBD1 matches at 9 bases. After removal of 3 bases from V and 6 bases from J, the junction contained 11 bases not matched to a gene. CDR3 size: 16 residues. Germline CDR1 reads MNHEY; CDR2 reads SMNVEV (reference sequence). CDR3 in amino acids: CASSFHGRTGVNGYTF. The CDR3 nucleotides are TGTGCCAGCAGTTTCCATGGACGGACAGGGGTAAATGGCTACACCTTC.

The chain has TRBV4-2 and TRBJ2-1; D is possibly TRBD2 (6 bases). CDR1 LGHNA and CDR2 YNFKEQ come from the germline V gene. This CDR3 contains 18 residues. The V end was cut by 2 bases, the J end by 8 bases, with 25 bases between. CDR3 coding DNA: TGTGCCAGCAGCCAAAGCCTGGGGGGAAGACTGTCAACGGATGAGCAGTTCTTC. Residues: CASSQSLGGRLSTDEQFF.

The chain couples TRBV6-5 to TRBJ1-6, with D unresolved. The CDR3 consists of 12 residues. The ends were cut back, 9 bases at V and 7 bases at J, with 10 bases in the middle. Per germline, CDR1 MNHEY and CDR2 SVGAGI. In DNA form, the CDR3 reads TGTGCCAGTACTATTTACAATTCACCCCTCCACTTT. Translated: CASTIYNSPLHF.

The genes are TRBV6-5 and TRBJ2-3; possibly TRBD2 for D (5 bases). This CDR3 has 11 amino acids. V was clipped by 8 bases and J by 2 bases, with 5 bases between them. Germline V gene data show CDR1 as MNHEY and CDR2 as SVGAGI. The chain's CDR3 is CASGLTDTQYF. The CDR3 bases are TGTGCCAGCGGACTCACAGATACGCAGTATTTT.

V gene TRBV9 combines with J gene TRBJ2-2, with 7 bases identical to TRBD2. The CDR3 consists of 16 residues. After removal of 0 bases from V and 2 bases from J, the junction contained 4 bases not matched to a gene. CDR1 and CDR2 from the germline V gene are SGDLS and YYNGEE. CDR3 loop: CASSVGGGGNTGELFF. In nucleotides, the CDR3 is TGTGCCAGCAGCGTAGGCGGGGGTGGTAACACCGGGGAGCTGTTTTTT. Supplemented by reference TRBV9 and TRBJ2-2, the full variable domain reads DSGVTQTPKHLITATGQRVTLRCSPRSGDLSVYWYQQSLDQGLQFLIQYYNGEERAKGNILERFSAQQFPDLHSELNLSSLELGDSALYFCASSVGGGGNTGELFFGEGSRLTVL.

This chain uses TRBV28 with TRBJ2-2; TRBD1 might be the D (6 bases). The CDR3 totals 14 residues. Germline V CDR1 and CDR2: MDHEN, SYDVKM. V lost 9 bases, J lost 1 base, and 12 bases lay in between. The CDR3 sequence: CASIRTENTGELFF. The DNA of the CDR3 is TGTGCCAGTATCCGGACAGAGAACACCGGGGAGCTGTTTTTT.

The table lists this clone with a count of one. This chain connects TRBV7-6 to TRBJ2-1; maybe TRBD2 (5 bases). V was cut by 5 bases and J by 5 bases, with 13 bases left in between. The CDR3 is 14 amino acids. The germline CDR1 and CDR2 sequences are SGHVS and FNYEAQ. CDR3 DNA sequence: TGTGCCAGCAGCACACCCTTCGGGAACAATGAGCAGTTCTTC. Encoded protein: CASSTPFGNNEQFF.